This T cell receptor beta chain was sequenced during a study of high-grade serous ovarian cancer treatment subgroups. Across the whole study: Samples averaged roughly 14,000 reads and 6,900 or so unique TCR beta rearrangements. Study-wide results and limits: Same-patient tumor repertoires overlapped at about 0.095 to 0.79; different patients barely overlapped. TCR clonal relatedness correlated positively with neoantigen level.

Germline CDR1 and CDR2: LNHNV and YYDKDF (reference sequence). CDR3 length: 16 amino acids. Trimming took off 0 bases at V and 5 bases at J, with 14 bases between the two ends. Repertoires were generated with immunoSEQ multiplex PCR, while TCRdb's copy carries only in-frame clones and drops some. The table lists 8,000 to 10,000 clones, 60% to 80% of them singletons, with approximately 10% in the top ten. This clone was counted a single time. The antigen is unknown. Tumor samples were taken before definitive surgery or chemotherapy. V is TRBV15 and J is TRBJ1-5; D is unresolved. Source material: tumor tissue. The origin of this receptor is a human donor with high-grade serous ovarian cancer. CDR3 protein: CATSRDFNRRDQPQHF. CDR3 bases: TGTGCCACCAGCAGAGACTTTAATAGGCGTGATCAGCCCCAGCATTTT.